The entry below gives a single TCR beta chain sequence along with its context. This clone was recorded only once. Its cognate antigen has yet to be identified. Base qualities are missing; no much larger clone stands one base away. This record comes from a study of cytomegalovirus exposure and HLA in healthy donors (dated by TCRdb to 2015 to 2018). General notes on the study: An earlier analysis of several hundred of the donors reported more than 250 Gb of sequence data and around 110 million unique TCR beta sequences from roughly 180 million T cells. Approximately 300 gigabases of sequencing data and approximately 84 million unique TCR sequences were included in an early release covering about 700 HLA-typed donors. Among the roughly 400 genotyped donors, around 81% belonged to the genetic ancestry cluster associated with self-reported Caucasian donors. The aim of the study was to test whether cataloging public T cell receptors could identify signatures of past pathogen exposure. Using immunosequencing, the study profiled T cell repertoires from 640 or so subjects and related those repertoires to cytomegalovirus serostatus. Along with the 666-subject first cohort, a separate validation cohort of more than 90 different subjects was used. High-throughput TCR immunosequencing, statistical association of individual TCRs with disease status, and machine learning were combined to predict cytomegalovirus infection status. In a later analysis, previously published TCR beta repertoires from about 670 donors were re-analyzed and high-resolution HLA genotyping was added so that TCR occurrence patterns could be studied. Rather than using new phenotypic data, the later analysis identified candidate immune exposures from TCR beta sequences and from how often those sequences occurred across donors. In an earlier analysis of over 550 of the donors, high-throughput TCR beta sequencing was used to judge whether each TCR beta V gene segment behaved as functional or pseudogenic. Donor age, sex, ethnicity and CMV serostatus were collected together with the repertoire data. In a later genetic analysis, genome-wide SNP genotypes for 398 of the 666 donors were used, and that subset was treated as a discovery cohort. Every repertoire in the discovery cohort had been generated on one and the same sequencing platform. HLA typing covered class I and class II loci at four-digit resolution. Typing coverage varied by locus: roughly 620-640 donors for A, B, C, DRB1 and DQB1; 522 for DQA1; around 610 for DPA1; approximately 490 for DPB1. Roughly 5 DR-DQ haplotypes were treated as single units for association and clustering because of strong linkage in the cohort. Across approximately 400 genotyped donors of the cohort, an average of about 220,000 unique TCR beta nucleotide sequences per donor were sequenced, and around 20% of those sequences were non-productive.

The cohort consisted of some 670 healthy bone marrow donors. At the time of sampling, every cohort member was nominally healthy, though immune exposures that went unrecorded were likely present. The donor was CMV seropositive and belonged to the group of about 290 seropositive cohort members. Each donor provided a peripheral blood sample, and peripheral blood mononuclear cells were used for TCR beta sequencing. Genomic DNA extraction from the blood cell samples was performed with the Qiagen DNeasy Blood Extraction Kit. What the research found in general, with its limitations: In a later analysis, the rate of TCR association differed among HLA loci, with DRB1 alleles having the most associated TCRs and HLA-C alleles having the fewest. In a later analysis, HLA-associated TCR beta chains were found to be more clonally expanded and to have lower generation probabilities than equally common non-associated chains. About 15 rarely observed V segments, including chromosome 9 orphons, were excluded from the earlier analysis of about 500 of the donors because counts were too low. Compared with the approximately 700-donor mean, donors in an Asian-associated ancestry cluster had fewer N-insertions in productive TCRs, according to a later genetic analysis. V-gene and J-gene trimming of TCR beta chains was associated with a missense DCLRE1C variant in a later genetic analysis, and the association was replicated in an independent cohort. HLA typing was unavailable for some donors at each locus, so association tests used only the typed subset. Only TCR beta chains were sequenced in this cohort, and the absence of alpha or paired-chain data limited detectable features. In a later analysis, several top co-occurrence clusters were reported to appear linked to parvovirus B19, influenza, CMV and Epstein-Barr virus. The authors suggested that the approach could potentially be generalized to other disease states and immunological phenotypes. The 87-base-pair reads could not distinguish some IMGT-functional V segments, including TRBV6-2 and TRBV6-3, so those segments were excluded. Three of the identified cytomegalovirus-associated TCR beta chains were confirmed in vitro to be specific for cytomegalovirus antigens. A further reported finding was that TCR beta sequences accurately predicted the HLA-A and HLA-B alleles for most subjects in the first cohort. A cluster of highly shared sequence variants was judged likely to represent a technical artifact of the sequencing pipeline. At a false discovery rate of 0.05, a later analysis linked some 17,000 TCR beta sequences to specific HLA alleles. CMV serostatus was the only immune exposure information available for the cohort. Most TCR sequences were seen in very few donors, while some public TCRs were found in many individuals. In the study, about 150 TCR beta chains were listed as associated with cytomegalovirus. The presence/absence analyses assumed that sequencing depth was roughly uniform across donors, and that assumption may not be true. When HLA alleles, especially DR and DQ, strongly co-occurred, attributing TCR associations to individual alleles was difficult. Most CMV-associated TCR beta chains appeared to be HLA-restricted in a later analysis, and the HLA associations seemed to be driven largely by CMV exposure. Linkage disequilibrium might explain the correlated functional status among segregating V segments, but an unknown experimental factor could not be excluded. In both the original and validation cohorts, the classifier was reported to diagnose cytomegalovirus status with high specificity and sensitivity. In an earlier analysis of approximately 590 of the donors, most TCR beta V segments were observed in productive rearrangements about 87% or about 30% of the time, broadly matching IMGT annotations.

V trim: 5 bases; J trim: 5 bases; unmatched bases: 9. CDR1 and CDR2 are drawn from the germline V gene (reference sequence): SEHNR, FQNEAQ. Spanning cysteine to phenylalanine, the CDR3 consists of 17 amino acids. Here the CDR3 DNA is all that survives: 51 bases in frame from base 1. Libraries were made using the immunoSEQ multiplex PCR assay. A mixture of 60 forward primers for TCR Vbeta segments and 13 reverse primers for TCR Jbeta segments was used in the multiplex PCR. The CDR3 region of rearranged TCR beta genes was amplified from genomic DNA with a multiplex PCR assay. Amplified TCR beta libraries were sequenced as 87-base-pair reads on the Illumina HiSeq System. On the authors' methods: In a later analysis, about 80 million unique TCR beta chains were counted across the roughly 610 repertoires, and roughly 11 million of these chains were shared by at least two donors. To remove PCR and sequencing errors, raw reads were error-corrected and collapsed into unique sequences using a nearest-neighbor algorithm that merged closely related sequences. V, D and J gene segments were assigned by aligning CDR3 sequences to IMGT reference sequences. For a sequence to be retained, a match of at least six nucleotides was required to both a V gene segment and a J gene segment. A rearrangement counted as productive if the CDR3 had no stop codons and remained in frame with V and J, and every other rearrangement counted as non-productive. CDR3 was defined according to IMGT convention as the region running from the second conserved V-encoded cysteine to the conserved J-encoded phenylalanine. The earlier analysis of a few hundred of the donors excluded sequences that lacked an unambiguous match to a single V gene segment. In an earlier analysis of approximately 500 of the donors, a V segment was called functional when productive rearrangements were above 56.7%, and segregating when the standard deviation between donors exceeded 5%. A statistical classification framework was built for diagnosing cytomegalovirus status from the catalog of TCR beta chain sequences. A later analysis assigned V and J genes by comparing TCR nucleotide sequences with IMGT/GENE-DB human TR gene sequences. A later analysis assigned CDR3 sequences and most-parsimonious VDJ recombination scenarios with the TCRdist pipeline. In a later analysis, each TCR beta chain was defined by its CDR3 amino acid sequence together with its V-gene family, and reads without a unique V-gene family were excluded. To address suspected cross-contamination and a sequencing artifact, a later analysis removed under 600 highly shared, low-generation-probability nucleotide sequences. In a later analysis, a clonal expansion index was calculated for each public chain from normalized within-repertoire ranks of inferred template counts. In a later analysis, generation probabilities were computed with a VDJ recombination model fitted to out-of-frame rearrangements, and the resulting probabilities were checked against IGoR. In a later analysis, hypergeometric tests were used to score TCR-TCR, TCR-HLA and TCR-CMV co-occurrence, with a repertoire-size bias correction applied to TCR pairs. False discovery rates were estimated in a later analysis by permuting HLA or CMV assignments 20 times. In a later analysis, co-occurring TCRs were grouped using DBSCAN, and TCRdist sequence similarity was added for clustering within HLA-allele-positive subsets. Repertoires with fewer than 30,000 or more than 120,000 public chains were left out of co-occurrence clustering, as were about 5 repertoires with anomalous nucleotide sharing. The table comes from immuneACCESS by way of TCRdb, which keeps in-frame sequences with V and J called. Part of the clones is missing from these tables; in studies checked, under half for an unresolved V gene and the rest for unknown reasons. That table gives V, J and clone size, and the DNA gave D and trimming. In all, the sample holds about 160,000 clones, and around 72% of those were seen once. The top ten hold 6.5% to 9% of the sample.

The specimen sequenced was PBMCs. The chain links TRBV7-9 with TRBJ2-2; 12 bases in the junction line up with TRBD2. The receptor was isolated from a woman in her forties in good health and CMV-seropositive. The DNA sequence follows: TGTGCCAGCAGCGAACTAGCGGGGGGCAAGATTACCGGGGAGCTGTTTTTT. It translates as CASSELAGGKITGELFF.